A single sample is the source of the 9 T cell receptor beta chains below, sequenced in a study of control samples from healthy donors and cancer patients. The data were produced by immunoSEQ multiplex PCR, yet TCRdb's version contains in-frame clones alone and is incomplete. Among 90,000 to 100,000 clones listed, around three quarters were seen once. The sample was blood. These receptors came from a woman younger than 45 in good health.

This chain links TRBV7-9 with TRBJ2-2; the D gene is possibly TRBD2 (5 bases). The CDR3 spans 18 residues. Germline V gene sequence: CDR1 SEHNR, CDR2 FQNEAQ (reference sequence). With 5 bases removed from V and 1 base from J, the gap between germline ends came to 20 bases. The CDR3 is CASSPKVSVRVNTGELFF. The CDR3 DNA reads as TGTGCCAGCAGCCCTAAGGTGTCGGTGCGGGTGAACACCGGGGAGCTGTTTTTT.

V usage is TRBV5-4 and J usage is TRBJ2-1; possibly TRBD1 or TRBD2 for D (5 bases each). V lost 0 bases and J lost 4, with 5 bases in between. The CDR3 extends over 13 amino acids. Germline loops: CDR1 SGHNT, CDR2 YYREEE (reference sequence). The DNA of the CDR3 is TGTGCCAGCAGCTTGGGGGGGTACAATGAGCAGTTCTTC. Translating it yields CASSLGGYNEQFF.

V is TRBV2 and J is TRBJ2-7; TRBD1 matches 7 bases. This CDR3 region has 14 residues. Germline trimming cut 3 bases from V and 3 bases from J; bases unmatched to any gene: 5. Germline CDR1 SNHLY, CDR2 FYNNEI. The CDR3 sequence is CASSDLGGGYEQYF. CDR3 nucleotide sequence: TGTGCCAGCAGTGATTTAGGGGGCGGCTACGAGCAGTACTTC.

A few counts support this clone. DNA for the CDR3: TGTGCCATCAGTGAGTCGGTCCAGGGTCTTGGATCACCCCTCCACTTT. Its protein product is CAISESVQGLGSPLHF. V and J are TRBV10-3 and TRBJ1-6; possibly TRBD1 for D (5 bases). The CDR3 runs to 16 residues. V lost 0 bases and J 10 bases, leaving 16 bases between the germline ends. Germline CDR1 is ENHRY and CDR2 is SYGVKD.

The chain links TRBV5-4 to TRBJ2-1; D perhaps matches TRBD2 (5 bases). CDR3 length: 15 amino acids. CDR1 and CDR2 from the germline V gene are SGHNT and YYREEE (reference sequence). The ends were cut back, 1 base at V and 9 bases at J, with 17 bases in the middle. This CDR3 reads CASSLSRGSGGEQFF. The DNA for the CDR3 is TGTGCCAGCAGCTTGAGTCGAGGGTCGGGTGGTGAGCAGTTCTTC. Supplemented by reference TRBV5-4 and TRBJ2-1, the full variable domain reads ETGVTQSPTHLIKTRGQQVTLRCSSQSGHNTVSWYQQALGQGPQFIFQYYREEENGRGNFPPRFSGLQFPNYSSELNVNALELDDSALYLCASSLSRGSGGEQFFGPGTRLTVL.

The rearrangement joins TRBV3-1 (or the pseudogene TRBV3-2) to TRBJ1-1; D is uncertain. The CDR3 is 16 residues long. Germline V CDR1 and CDR2: LGHDT, YNNKEL (reference sequence). Deletions cut 5 bases from V and 4 bases from J, with 20 bases between. The chain's CDR3 is CASSDPPPSIRTEAFF. In DNA form, the CDR3 reads TGTGCCAGCAGCGATCCCCCTCCTTCAATTCGCACTGAAGCTTTCTTT.

The CDR3 coding sequence is TGCGCCAGCAGCCAAGGCGAAGTTGAAGACGGACCGAACACTGAAGCTTTCTTT. This sequence encodes CASSQGEVEDGPNTEAFF. The chain employs TRBV4-3 and TRBJ1-1; D not certain. The V gene's germline CDR1 is LGHNA and CDR2 YSLEER. The CDR3 spans 18 residues. V shed 1 base and J shed 1 base, with 19 bases lying between them.

The chain recombines TRBV6-2 or TRBV6-3 with TRBJ1-6, with a tentative D call TRBD1 (5 bases). CDR1 MNHEY and CDR2 SVGEGT come from the germline V gene. This CDR3 contains 19 residues. V lost 3 bases and J 6 bases, leaving 24 bases between the germline ends. The CDR3 reads CASSYDPYDGRGRNSPLHF. The DNA for the CDR3 is TGTGCCAGCAGTTATGACCCATACGACGGGAGGGGCCGTAATTCACCCCTCCACTTT.

This clone has just one count. This sequence joins TRBV19 and TRBJ1-2; a weak D match, TRBD1 (5 bases). V was cut by 3 bases and J by 6 bases, with 8 bases left in between. Germline CDR1 reads LNHDA; CDR2 reads SQIVND (reference sequence). This CDR3 contains 12 residues. The CDR3 is CASSMLGDGYTF. For the CDR3, the DNA is TGTGCCAGTAGTATGTTAGGGGATGGCTACACCTTC.